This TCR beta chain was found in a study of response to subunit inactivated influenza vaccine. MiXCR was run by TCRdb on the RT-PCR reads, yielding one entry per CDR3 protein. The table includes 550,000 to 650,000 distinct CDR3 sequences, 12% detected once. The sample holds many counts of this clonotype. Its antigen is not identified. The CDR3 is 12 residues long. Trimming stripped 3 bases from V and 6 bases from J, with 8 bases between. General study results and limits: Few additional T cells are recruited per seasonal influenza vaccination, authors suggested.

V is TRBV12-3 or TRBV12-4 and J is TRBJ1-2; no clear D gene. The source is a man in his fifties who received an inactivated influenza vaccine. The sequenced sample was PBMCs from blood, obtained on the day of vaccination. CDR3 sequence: CASSLAPDGYTF. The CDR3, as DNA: TGTGCCAGCAGTTTGGCACCCGATGGCTACACCTTC.